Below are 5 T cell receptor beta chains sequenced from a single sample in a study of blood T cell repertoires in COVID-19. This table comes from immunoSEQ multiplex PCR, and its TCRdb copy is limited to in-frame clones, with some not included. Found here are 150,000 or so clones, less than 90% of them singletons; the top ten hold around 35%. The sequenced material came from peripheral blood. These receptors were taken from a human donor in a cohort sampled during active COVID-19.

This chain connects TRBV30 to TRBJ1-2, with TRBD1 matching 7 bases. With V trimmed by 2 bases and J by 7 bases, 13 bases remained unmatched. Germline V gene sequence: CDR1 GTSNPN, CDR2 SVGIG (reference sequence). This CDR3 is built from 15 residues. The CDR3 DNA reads TGTGCCTGGAGTCCACCCGGGACAGCAGGTCGTGGCTACACCTTC. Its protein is CAWSPPGTAGRGYTF.

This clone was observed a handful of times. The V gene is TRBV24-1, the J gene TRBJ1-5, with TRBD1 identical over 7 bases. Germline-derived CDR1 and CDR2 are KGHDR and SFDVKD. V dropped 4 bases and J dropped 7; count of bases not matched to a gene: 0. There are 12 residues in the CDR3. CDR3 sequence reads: CATSEQGQPQHF. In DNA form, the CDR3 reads TGTGCCACCAGTGAACAGGGGCAGCCCCAGCATTTT.

The CDR3 reads CASSHPKGSSGPANTQYF. As DNA, the CDR3 is TGCGCCAGCAGCCATCCAAAGGGATCTAGCGGACCCGCTAATACGCAGTATTTT. The chain combines TRBV4-3 with TRBJ2-3; 7 bases align to TRBD2. J gave up 7 bases and V 3 bases, and 19 bases lay outside the gene matches. In germline, CDR1 is LGHNA, CDR2 YSLEER. This CDR3 contains 18 residues.

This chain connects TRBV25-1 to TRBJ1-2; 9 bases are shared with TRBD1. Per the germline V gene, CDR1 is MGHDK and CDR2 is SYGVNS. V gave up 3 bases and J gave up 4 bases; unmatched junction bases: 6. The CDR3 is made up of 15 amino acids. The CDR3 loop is CASSDYRGRIYGYTF. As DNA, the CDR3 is TGTGCCAGCAGTGACTACAGGGGGCGCATCTATGGCTACACCTTC.

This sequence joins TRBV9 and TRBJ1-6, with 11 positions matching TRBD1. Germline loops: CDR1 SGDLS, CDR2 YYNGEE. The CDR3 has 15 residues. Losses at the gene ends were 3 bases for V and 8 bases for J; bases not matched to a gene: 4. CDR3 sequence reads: CASSDRTGGHSPLHF. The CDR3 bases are TGTGCCAGCAGCGATCGGACAGGGGGCCATTCACCCCTCCACTTT.